The rows below give T cell receptor beta chains drawn from one sample of a study of metastatic and nonmetastatic thyroid tumors. From the PCR reads, TCRdb re-called clones with MiXCR. The repertoire holds 20,000 to 25,000 clones, with 20% as singletons. Source material: adjacent normal tissue. Receptors originate from a female donor with papillary thyroid cancer or a benign thyroid nodule (not recorded which). Some clones in this sample may be carry-over from other donors' samples. Each CDR3 is given with its conserved first and last residue. A D gene is named only where the DNA matches it firmly. The size of a clone is reported for some rows only, either as once, few or many, or as a class for expanded clones.

j_gene | v_gene | abundance | d_gene | CDR3nt | CDR3aa
TRBJ2-7 | TRBV5-1 | NA | TRBD2 | TGCGCCATCAGCTTGAGGGGACTAGCGGGAGGTCCCTCCTACGGGCAGTACTTC | CAISLRGLAGGPSYGQYF
TRBJ1-1 | TRBV5-1 | NA | TRBD1 | TGCGCCAGCAGCAATCGGACAGGTGTGACCACTGAAGCTTTCTTT | CASSNRTGVTTEAFF
TRBJ2-2 | TRBV18 | many | NA | TGTGCCAGCTCACCACTTTTCCGGCGAGGACTAACCGGGGAGCTGTTTTTT | CASSPLFRRGLTGELFF
TRBJ1-2 | TRBV6-2/TRBV6-3 | NA | NA | TGTGGCAGCAGTTACGGGCCGACCTATGGCTACACCTTC | CGSSYGPTYGYTF
TRBJ2-7 | TRBV20-1 | NA | NA | TGCAGTGCTAGAACACCGGGGAGCTACGAGCAGTACTTC | CSARTPGSYEQYF
TRBJ2-1 | TRBV4-3 | many | TRBD2 | TGCGCCAGCAGCCCCCGGGGCGGGAGCGGCAATGAGCAGTTCTTC | CASSPRGGSGNEQFF
TRBJ2-3 | TRBV2 | NA | TRBD1 | TGTGCCAGCAGCGCATCTAGAGGGACAGGGCCTAGCACAGATACGCAGTATTTT | CASSASRGTGPSTDTQYF
TRBJ2-6 | TRBV6-1 | medium-sized | NA | TGTGCCAGCAGTGTGCGGGGGACAGCCCACTCTGGGGCCAACGTCCTGACTTTC | CASSVRGTAHSGANVLTF
TRBJ1-6 | TRBV3-1 | many | NA | TGTGCCAGCAGCCCAAGGAGTGTCGGAGGGCCCAATTCACCCCTCCACTTT | CASSPRSVGGPNSPLHF
TRBJ2-7 | TRBV2 | medium-sized | NA | TGTGCCAGCAGTCCCAGGGACTACGAGCAGTACTTC | CASSPRDYEQYF
TRBJ1-5 | TRBV20-1 | few | NA | TGCAGTGCTAGGTTGACATGGCGCATCGATCAGCCCCGGCATTTT | CSARLTWRIDQPRHF
TRBJ2-7 | TRBV20-1 | NA | TRBD2 | TGCAGTGCGCGAACCGGGACTAGCGAGACCTACGAGCAGTACTTC | CSARTGTSETYEQYF
TRBJ2-1 | TRBV20-1 | NA | NA | TGCAGTGCTGGGGGAAGGGGAAACAATGAGAAGTTCTTC | CSAGGRGNNEKFF
TRBJ2-3 | TRBV9 | NA | TRBD1 | TGTGCCAGCAGCCCTAACACGGGACAGGGGACAGATACGCAGTATTTT | CASSPNTGQGTDTQYF
TRBJ2-3 | TRBV6-1 | NA | NA | TGTGCCAGCAGCCTGACATGGGGCAGCTCAGATACGCAGTATTTT | CASSLTWGSSDTQYF
TRBJ1-4 | TRBV12-3/TRBV12-4 | many | NA | TGTGCCAGCAGTTTACAAGCTAATGAAAAACTGTTTTTT | CASSLQANEKLFF
TRBJ2-5 | TRBV4-2 | NA | TRBD1 | TGTGCCAGCAGCCAAGGAGGACAGGGGAGAGGAGAGACCCAGTACTTC | CASSQGGQGRGETQYF
TRBJ2-3 | TRBV5-4 | NA | NA | TGTGCCAGCAGCTTGGGGCAGGATAGCACAGATACGCAGTATTTT | CASSLGQDSTDTQYF
TRBJ1-2 | TRBV27 | NA | NA | TGTGCCAGCAGTTTAGACAGTAGGAGCTACACCTTC | CASSLDSRSYTF
TRBJ2-2 | TRBV28 | few | NA | TGTGCCAGCAGTACGGAAGGGACCGCCGGGGGGCTGTTTTTT | CASSTEGTAGGLFF
TRBJ2-7 | TRBV7-2 | few | NA | TGTGCCAGCAGCTCCGTCCCCTACGAGCAGTACTTC | CASSSVPYEQYF
TRBJ2-7 | TRBV6-1 | NA | NA | TGTGGCAGCAGTCCGGGGATGAGCTCCTACGAGCAGTACTTC | CGSSPGMSSYEQYF
TRBJ1-2 | TRBV2 | many | NA | TGTGCCAGCAGGGCGGAAGGCTACACCTTC | CASRAEGYTF
TRBJ2-3 | TRBV28 | many | NA | TGTGCCAGCAGTCGGGACTTCACAGATACGCAGTATTTT | CASSRDFTDTQYF
TRBJ1-1 | TRBV6-1 | medium-sized | TRBD1 | TGTGCCAGCAGCAAGAGACAGGGGGGGAACACTGAAGCTTTCTTT | CASSKRQGGNTEAFF
TRBJ2-7 | TRBV6-1 | NA | TRBD2 | TGTGCCAGCAGTGGGGCGGCGGGAGCGGCCTACGAGCAGTACTTC | CASSGAAGAAYEQYF
TRBJ2-7 | TRBV6-2/TRBV6-3 | NA | TRBD1 | TGTGCCAGCAGTTCTCACTTTGGCGGGACAGGGAAAGGGAACTCCTACGAGCAGTACTTC | CASSSHFGGTGKGNSYEQYF
TRBJ1-1 | TRBV7-9 | many | NA | TGTGCCAGCAGCTTGGACTTCCTGGGAGCTTTCTTT | CASSLDFLGAFF
TRBJ1-4 | TRBV6-1 | NA | TRBD1 | TGTGCCGGCACCACCGTGACAGGGCGGAGGGAAAAACTGTTTTTT | CAGTTVTGRREKLFF
TRBJ2-3 | TRBV4-1 | many | TRBD2 | TGCGCCAGCAGCCAAGAGGAGCGACTAGCGGGCGCAGCCACAGATACGCAGTATTTT | CASSQEERLAGAATDTQYF
TRBJ2-1 | TRBV4-3 | many | NA | TGCGCCAGCAGCGCTAGGGGGAGTCGGGGCGGTGAGCAGTTCTTC | CASSARGSRGGEQFF
TRBJ2-6 | TRBV6-2/TRBV6-3 | few | TRBD1 | TGTGCCAGCAGTTACCTGGACAGGGGCCTTAGGGGGGCCAACTTCCTGACTTTC | CASSYLDRGLRGANFLTF
TRBJ2-3 | TRBV20-1 | once | TRBD2 | TGCAGTGCTAGGGTCCGGACTAGCGGGTGCCCCCAGTCCACGGAGTATTTT | CSARVRTSGCPQSTEYF
TRBJ2-7 | TRBV2 | medium-sized | NA | TGTGCCAGCAGCCCACGGGCCTACGAGCAGTACTTC | CASSPRAYEQYF
TRBJ2-6 | TRBV7-9 | once | NA | TGTGCCAGCAGCCCAGGAAAGAGAGGGGCCAACGTCCTGACTTTC | CASSPGKRGANVLTF
TRBJ2-3 | TRBV3-1 | many | NA | TGTGCCAGCAGCCCGACTTCAGATACGCAGTATTTT | CASSPTSDTQYF
TRBJ1-2 | TRBV6-2/TRBV6-3 | few | NA | TGTGCCAACAGCTCGGACGGCTATGGCTACACGTTC | CANSSDGYGYTF
TRBJ2-7 | TRBV20-1 | NA | NA | TGTAGTGCTAGTAGACTAGATGGGTTTGGGGAGCAGTACTTC | CSASRLDGFGEQYF
TRBJ2-1 | TRBV5-1 | NA | NA | TGCGCCAGCAGCTTGCGAGGGATGGGTGAGCAGTTCTTC | CASSLRGMGEQFF
TRBJ2-5 | TRBV20-1 | NA | NA | TGCAGTGCTGATGACGTCGCAGGGCTCCAGACCCAGTACTTC | CSADDVAGLQTQYF
TRBJ2-2 | TRBV12-3/TRBV12-4 | NA | NA | TGTGCCAGCAGACTAGTTTCCGGGGAGCTGTTTTTT | CASRLVSGELFF
TRBJ2-7 | TRBV6-1 | NA | TRBD1 | TGTTCCAGCGAAGATGCCACAGGGGCACACTGGTACGAGCAGTACTTC | CSSEDATGAHWYEQYF
TRBJ1-5 | TRBV7-6 | NA | TRBD1 | TGTGCCAGCAGCGAATCATCAGGGGGCCCCACCAATCAGCCCCAGCATTTT | CASSESSGGPTNQPQHF
TRBJ2-5 | TRBV7-2 | NA | NA | TGTGCCAGCAGCTTAGTGTTGGCATCCCGAGAGACCCAGTACTTC | CASSLVLASRETQYF
TRBJ2-7 | TRBV27 | medium-sized | NA | TGTGCCAGCAGTCCTACCGGGACGTATGACTACGAGCAGTACTTC | CASSPTGTYDYEQYF
TRBJ1-4 | TRBV11-2 | NA | NA | TGTGCCAGCATCCGATACTCGCAGATCATGGGTAGTGAAAAACTGTTTTTT | CASIRYSQIMGSEKLFF
TRBJ2-1 | TRBV25-1 | many | TRBD2 | TGTGCCAGCAGTGATGTCCGGAGCGGGGGTAGCTCCTACAATGAGCAGTTCTTC | CASSDVRSGGSSYNEQFF
TRBJ1-5 | TRBV20-1 | many | NA | TGCAGTGCTAGTACAGATAGCAATCAGCCCCAGCATTTT | CSASTDSNQPQHF
TRBJ2-5 | TRBV4-2 | many | TRBD2 | TGTGCCAGCAGCCAGGATCCGGGACTAGCGGGGCTTCAGTACTTC | CASSQDPGLAGLQYF
TRBJ2-1 | TRBV19 | many | NA | TGTGCCAGTAGTATCCTAGCGTCTCACAATGAGCAGTTCTTC | CASSILASHNEQFF
TRBJ1-2 | TRBV2 | NA | NA | TGTGCCAGCAGCCGTTCCGTGGGGTTCGGGAACTATGGTTACACCTTC | CASSRSVGFGNYGYTF
TRBJ2-7 | TRBV11-2 | NA | TRBD1 | TGTGCCAGCAGCTTAGATAGGACAGGGAGCGGGCAGTACTTC | CASSLDRTGSGQYF